Each of the 29 T cell receptor beta chains below was sequenced from the same sample in a study of blood T cell repertoires in COVID-19. The repertoire was sequenced with immunoSEQ multiplex PCR; TCRdb's copy has only in-frame clones and lacks some. The table includes 35,000 to 55,000 clones, over 80% detected once. The sequenced sample consisted of peripheral blood. All receptors derive from a man between 60 and 70 years old with active COVID-19.

The chain carries TRBV2 and TRBJ1-1; TRBD1 might be the D (5 bases). Germline V lookup: CDR1 SNHLY, CDR2 FYNNEI. Trimming cost V 6 bases and J 0 bases, with 8 bases left between them. The CDR3 is 13 amino acids. CDR3 in amino acids: CASRTVMNTEAFF. CDR3 in DNA: TGTGCCAGCAGGACAGTGATGAACACTGAAGCTTTCTTT. The full variable domain, rest sourced from reference TRBV2 and TRBJ1-1, is EPEVTQTPSHQVTQMGQEVILRCVPISNHLYFYWYRQILGQKVEFLVSFYNNEISEKSEIFDDQFSVERPDGSNFTLKIRSTKLEDSAMYFCASRTVMNTEAFFGQGTRLTVV.

This chain joins TRBV3-1 (or the pseudogene TRBV3-2) and TRBJ2-3, with D possibly matching TRBD2 (6 bases). V was cut by 5 bases and J by 3 bases, with 9 bases left in between. This CDR3 is 13 amino acids long. CDR1 is LGHDT and CDR2 is YNNKEL in the germline V gene (reference sequence). CDR3 nucleotide sequence: TGTGCCAGCAGCATAGCGGAAACAGATACGCAGTATTTT. Translating gives CASSIAETDTQYF.

This clone occurred a few times. This chain links TRBV9 with TRBJ2-7; 7 nucleotides agree with TRBD1. Unmatched junction bases numbered 5, after V lost 0 bases and J lost 5 bases. Per the germline V gene, CDR1 is SGDLS and CDR2 is YYNGEE. The CDR3 extends over 14 amino acids. CDR3 loop: CASSVEDRAHEQYF. CDR3 in DNA: TGTGCCAGCAGCGTAGAAGACAGGGCCCACGAGCAGTACTTC.

The rearrangement links TRBV21-1 to TRBJ2-7; the tabulated D call, TRBD2, remains unverified against the DNA. TRBV21-1 is a pseudogene. This CDR3 has 14 amino acids. This CDR3 reads CASSKGGCDYEQYF. The DNA for the CDR3 is TGTGCCAGCAGCAAAGGAGGATGCGATTACGAGCAGTACTTC.

The chain has TRBV5-4 and TRBJ1-1; D possibly corresponds to TRBD1 (6 bases). Germline V gives CDR1 SGHNT, CDR2 YYREEE (reference sequence). The CDR3 contains 14 residues. V was cut by 0 bases and J by 5 bases, with 11 bases left in between. The CDR3 sequence: CASSLAQGRTEAFF. CDR3 coding DNA: TGTGCCAGCAGCTTGGCCCAGGGGAGAACTGAAGCTTTCTTT.

V and J are TRBV7-2 and TRBJ2-4, with 9 bases aligning to TRBD2. J was trimmed by 9 bases and V by 4 bases; bases with no gene match: 10. The CDR3 sequence is 15 residues long. The germline CDR1 and CDR2 sequences are SGHTA and FQGNSA. The CDR3 bases are TGTGCCAGCAGCTCCCCGGGACTAGCTTTTCGCATTCAGTACTTC. Amino acid sequence: CASSSPGLAFRIQYF.

The genes are TRBV28 and TRBJ2-1, with D perhaps matching TRBD1 (6 bases). This CDR3 region has 14 residues. V lost 8 bases to trimming and J lost 0 bases, with 11 bases between them. Looked up from germline, CDR1 is MDHEN and CDR2 is SYDVKM. The CDR3 DNA sequence: TGTGCCAGCGCCCCCAGGGGCTCCTACAATGAGCAGTTCTTC. Protein product: CASAPRGSYNEQFF.

In this sample, this clone turned up once. The rearrangement links TRBV7-9 to TRBJ2-1; D possibly corresponds to TRBD2 (6 bases). V lost 0 bases, J lost 8 bases, and 11 bases lay in between. Germline CDR1 and CDR2: SEHNR and FQNEAQ (reference sequence). The CDR3 has 14 residues. CDR3 sequence: CASSLAGGNYEQFF. In nucleotides, the CDR3 is TGTGCCAGCAGCTTAGCGGGAGGTAACTATGAGCAGTTCTTC.

The chain is built from TRBV10-3 and TRBJ2-7; the D gene is possibly TRBD2 (7 bases). Germline CDR1 ENHRY, CDR2 SYGVKD. The CDR3 length is 13 residues. V lost 7 bases and J 2 bases, leaving 12 bases between the germline ends. CDR3 protein: CAIMSGGTYEQYF. The CDR3 DNA is TGTGCCATCATGTCGGGGGGCACCTACGAGCAGTACTTC.

The DNA for the CDR3 is TGTGCCAGTAGTATCTCTAGCGGTGCCAGGGATGAGCAGTTCTTC. This encodes CASSISSGARDEQFF. The rearrangement links TRBV19 to TRBJ2-1, with 7 bases matching TRBD2. Germline V CDR1 and CDR2: LNHDA, SQIVND (reference sequence). The CDR3 is 15 residues long. With V trimmed by 3 bases and J by 8 bases, 10 bases remained unmatched.

This clone was picked up a small number of times. This chain joins TRBV14 and TRBJ1-2; D possibly corresponds to TRBD1 (6 bases). CDR3 length equals 13 residues. Germline CDR1 SGHDN, CDR2 FVKESK. V was clipped by 4 bases and J by 4 bases, with 10 bases between them. The CDR3 here is CASSPTGPYGYTF. For the CDR3, the DNA is TGTGCCAGCAGCCCCACAGGGCCCTATGGCTACACCTTC.

This rearrangement joins TRBV30 to TRBJ1-1; no clear D gene. Trimming stripped 1 base from V and 0 bases from J, with 6 bases between. The CDR3 runs 13 residues. Per the germline V gene, CDR1 is GTSNPN and CDR2 is SVGIG (reference sequence). CDR3 nucleotide sequence: TGTGCCTGGAGTGCGACATTGAACACTGAAGCTTTCTTT. It specifies CAWSATLNTEAFF.

The chain joins TRBV4-1 to TRBJ2-7; the match to TRBD1 covers 8 bases. Germline V gene sequence: CDR1 MGHRA, CDR2 YSYEKL. CDR3 length equals 13 residues. V was pared by 4 bases and J by 6 bases, with 5 bases of the junction left unmatched. CDR3 region: CASSLGQGSEQYF. CDR3 sequence (DNA): TGCGCCAGCAGCCTAGGACAGGGATCCGAGCAGTACTTC.

V is TRBV15 and J is TRBJ2-7; TRBD2 is a possible D gene (5 bases). CDR3 length: 13 amino acids. CDR1 LNHNV and CDR2 YYDKDF come from the germline V gene (reference sequence). Between the trimmed V and J ends, which lost 0 bases and 4 bases, there was a span of 7 bases. The CDR3 here is CATSRDRGYEQYF. The DNA of the CDR3 is TGTGCCACCAGCAGAGATCGGGGTTACGAGCAGTACTTC.

The rearrangement uses TRBV3-1 (or the pseudogene TRBV3-2) and TRBJ1-1; D may be TRBD1 (6 bases). V was trimmed by 4 bases and J by 10 bases, leaving 13 bases between them. Per the germline V gene, CDR1 is LGHDT and CDR2 is YNNKEL (reference sequence). The CDR3 totals 12 residues. The CDR3 bases are TGTGCCAGCAGCCCCAGGGGATGGGGAGCTTTCTTT. This gives the protein CASSPRGWGAFF.

V usage is TRBV11-2 and J usage is TRBJ2-7, with TRBD1 as a possible D gene (6 bases). Germline V gene data show CDR1 as SGHAT and CDR2 as FQNNGV. CDR3 length: 16 residues. Trimming removed 5 bases from V and 2 bases from J, with 19 bases in between. CDR3 coding DNA: TGTGCCAGCAGCCAATTGCAGGGGTCGGGCCCCTACGAGCAGTACTTC. Amino acids: CASSQLQGSGPYEQYF.

V gene TRBV4-3 combines with J gene TRBJ2-7; D is possibly TRBD2 (5 bases). This CDR3 is 13 amino acids long. V gave up 3 bases and J gave up 7 bases, with 13 bases separating them. CDR1 and CDR2 (germline): LGHNA, YSLEER. CDR3 sequence (DNA): TGCGCCAGCAGCCAGGGCTACTCGGGGGAGCAGTACTTC. As protein: CASSQGYSGEQYF.

This clone was found once. This CDR3 is CASSLGAGLLNTEAFF. The DNA of the CDR3 is TGTGCCAGCAGCTTAGGTGCAGGGTTACTGAACACTGAAGCTTTCTTT. The chain is built from TRBV7-8 and TRBJ1-1, with D possibly being TRBD1 (5 bases). Looked up from germline, CDR1 is SGHVS and CDR2 is FQNEAQ. V was cut by 1 base and J by 0 bases, with 12 bases left in between. The CDR3 has 16 residues.

The chain couples TRBV7-2 to TRBJ2-2; 13 bases line up with TRBD2. The trim removed 8 bases at V and 7 bases at J, leaving 4 bases unmatched. CDR1 SGHTA and CDR2 FQGNSA come from the germline V gene. This CDR3 has 14 amino acids. The CDR3 protein is CASLGTSGNGELFF. DNA of the CDR3: TGTGCCAGCCTCGGGACTAGCGGGAACGGGGAGCTGTTTTTT. Looking up the rest from reference TRBV7-2 and TRBJ2-2 gives the full variable domain: GAGVSQSPSNKVTEKGKDVELRCDPISGHTALYWYRQSLGQGLEFLIYFQGNSAPDKSGLPSDRFSAERTGGSVSTLTIQRTQQEDSAVYLCASLGTSGNGELFFGEGSRLTVL.

This clone was seen a single time. The chain links TRBV10-3 to TRBJ2-2; 12 bases fit TRBD2. V was pared by 2 bases and J by 2 bases, with 3 bases of the junction left unmatched. Looked up from germline, CDR1 is ENHRY and CDR2 is SYGVKD. The CDR3 consists of 17 residues. The CDR3 coding sequence is TGTGCCATCAGTGAGACTAGCGGGGGGTTAAACACCGGGGAGCTGTTTTTT. Its translation: CAISETSGGLNTGELFF.

The chain couples TRBV7-6 to TRBJ1-5; 10 bases map to TRBD1. This CDR3 comprises 16 residues. Germline CDR1 is SGHVS and CDR2 is FNYEAQ. J lost 7 bases, V lost 1 base, and 7 bases had no gene match. The CDR3, as DNA: TGTGCCAGCAGCTTAGGGACAGGGGGTTTTGGGCAGCCCCAGCATTTT. Protein sequence: CASSLGTGGFGQPQHF.

This chain connects TRBV6-5 to TRBJ2-1; D call uncertain. The V and J ends lost 7 bases and 4 bases respectively, with 14 bases between them. CDR1 is MNHEY, CDR2 SVGAGI, per germline. The CDR3 runs to 14 residues. The CDR3 DNA is TGTGCCAGCATCGCGGCAGCACATTACAATGAGCAGTTCTTC. This encodes CASIAAAHYNEQFF.

J is TRBJ2-5 and V is TRBV7-6; 9 nucleotides align to TRBD2. CDR3 size: 16 residues. Germline V CDR1 and CDR2: SGHVS, FNYEAQ. Trimming took 5 bases from V and 3 from J; bases not matched to a gene: 10. The CDR3 DNA is TGTGCCAGCAGCCAGGGGAGTCTAGCGGGGAAAGAGACCCAGTACTTC. It specifies CASSQGSLAGKETQYF. The whole variable domain, remainder taken from reference TRBV7-6 and TRBJ2-5, is GAGVSQSPRYKVTKRGQDVALRCDPISGHVSLYWYRQALGQGPEFLTYFNYEAQQDKSGLPNDRFSAERPEGSISTLTIQRTEQRDSAMYRCASSQGSLAGKETQYFGPGTRLLVL.

V usage is TRBV18 and J usage is TRBJ2-7; possible D gene TRBD2, 5 bases. The V and J ends lost 3 bases and 1 base respectively, with 7 bases between them. Germline lookup yields CDR1 KGHSH and CDR2 LQKENI. This CDR3 has 13 amino acids. CDR3 coding DNA: TGTGCCAGCTCACCGGGAGTTTCCTACGAGCAGTACTTC. This gives the protein CASSPGVSYEQYF.

A word on this clone: The same CDR3 can be traced to other DNA sequences in this sample. The chain is built from TRBV19 and TRBJ1-5; 7 positions match TRBD1. V lost 4 bases to trimming and J lost 6 bases; unmatched junction nucleotides: 3. CDR3 size: 13 residues. The V gene's germline CDR1 is LNHDA and CDR2 SQIVND (reference sequence). This CDR3 is CASSRQGAQPQHF. The CDR3 DNA is TGTGCCAGTAGTAGACAGGGAGCTCAGCCCCAGCATTTT.

This sequence joins TRBV28 and TRBJ1-3, with D perhaps matching TRBD1 (6 bases). From germline, CDR1 is MDHEN and CDR2 SYDVKM. Deletions cut 6 bases from V and 1 base from J, with 16 bases between. This CDR3 is 16 amino acids long. The CDR3 region has the DNA TGTGCCAGCAGCCCCCCGGGGGGGACATCTGGAAACACCATATATTTT. Translated, it gives CASSPPGGTSGNTIYF.

By its share, this clone is medium-sized. The rearrangement uses TRBV5-1 and TRBJ1-2, with 8 bases fitting TRBD1. Germline assignment: CDR1 SGHRS and CDR2 YFSETQ. The ends lost 4 bases at V and 7 bases at J; junction bases unmatched: 9. This CDR3 comprises 14 residues. CDR3 sequence reads: CASSIDRGQLGYTF. The CDR3, as DNA: TGCGCCAGCAGCATCGACAGGGGACAGCTTGGCTACACCTTC.

This sequence joins TRBV30 and TRBJ1-5; 8 bases map to TRBD1. This CDR3 is built from 14 residues. Germline assignment: CDR1 GTSNPN and CDR2 SVGIG (reference sequence). The V segment lost 3 bases and the J segment 6 bases; nucleotides outside the gene matches: 7. The DNA of the CDR3 is TGTGCCTGGAGCACGACAGGGGAGCGTCAGCCCCAGCATTTT. Protein product: CAWSTTGERQPQHF. The whole variable domain, remainder taken from reference TRBV30 and TRBJ1-5, is SQTIHQWPATLVQPVGSPLSLECTVEGTSNPNLYWYRQAAGRGLQLLFYSVGIGQISSEVPQNLSASRPQDRQFILSSKKLLLSDSGFYLCAWSTTGERQPQHFGDGTRLSIL.

This chain links TRBV9 with TRBJ2-2; 12 bases line up with TRBD1. The germline V gene encodes CDR1 SGDLS and CDR2 YYNGEE. J gave up 7 bases and V 2 bases, and 6 bases lay outside the gene matches. The CDR3 is made up of 16 amino acids. This chain's CDR3 is CASSVVGTGGRGELFF. In nucleotides, the CDR3 is TGTGCCAGCAGCGTTGTAGGGACAGGGGGCCGCGGGGAGCTGTTTTTT.